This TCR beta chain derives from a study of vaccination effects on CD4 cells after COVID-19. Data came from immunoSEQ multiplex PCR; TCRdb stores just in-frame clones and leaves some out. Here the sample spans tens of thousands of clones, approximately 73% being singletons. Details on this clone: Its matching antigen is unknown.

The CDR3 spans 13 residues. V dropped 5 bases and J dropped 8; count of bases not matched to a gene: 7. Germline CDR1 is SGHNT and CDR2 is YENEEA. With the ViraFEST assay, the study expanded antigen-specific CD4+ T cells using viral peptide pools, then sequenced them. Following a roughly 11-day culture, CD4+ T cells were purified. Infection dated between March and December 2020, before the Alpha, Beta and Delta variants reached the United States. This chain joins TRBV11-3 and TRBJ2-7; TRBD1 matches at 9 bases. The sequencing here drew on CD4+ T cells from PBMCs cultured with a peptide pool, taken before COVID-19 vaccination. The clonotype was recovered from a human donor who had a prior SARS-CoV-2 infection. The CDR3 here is CASSLRQGEQQYF. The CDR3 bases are TGTGCCAGCAGCCTCAGACAGGGGGAACAGCAGTACTTC.